This T cell receptor beta chain came from a study of blood T cell repertoires in COVID-19 (TCRdb year 2020). About the study as a whole: Samples from collaborators originated in the United States, Italy and Spain and spanned both the acute and convalescent phases of COVID-19. The prospective study material was composed of cDNA or gDNA derived from T cells, B-cell-depleted T cells, or PBMCs. Deeply sampled blood TCRbeta repertoires from subjects exposed to, actively infected with, or recovered from COVID-19 were included in the dataset. The repertoires were made available in a free public database intended to serve as a resource for research on the immune response to SARS-CoV-2. Samples were obtained from the ongoing ImmuneRACE study (first 160 participants) and from over a thousand subjects provided by 6 global collaborators. The sample metadata nearly always contained a de-identified subject ID, COVID-19 status, age in years and sex. HLA class I and class II types, where available, came from metadata supplied by the sample provider rather than from assay-based typing. The investigation overall reported the following: Clinical and demographic metadata were provided uncurated, with the amount varying by source and participant.

Each collaborating institution followed its own protocols to collect whole blood in K2EDTA tubes. For TCRbeta analysis, collaborator samples were shipped as frozen whole blood, as isolated PBMCs, or as DNA extracted from either sample type. Concerning this clone itself: This receptor's antigen is unknown. Base qualities are not provided; no much larger clone lies one nucleotide away.

TCRbeta CDR3 regions were amplified from genomic DNA using the immunoSEQ Assay, a bias-controlled multiplex PCR. As for the authors' bioinformatics: The number of nucleated cells in each sample was estimated by amplification of reference gene primers within the assay. Sequence reads were collapsed and filtered to measure the absolute abundance of every unique TCRbeta CDR3 rearrangement. Productive Simpson clonality was computed per sample as the square root of Simpson's diversity index over productive rearrangements. In its TCRdb copy, this immuneACCESS table keeps in-frame sequences only and misses some clones. Where compared with another copy, unresolved V genes explain less than half of these, and the others have no known cause. The DNA was the basis for D and trimming; V, J and clone size are from that table. In this sample the table shows 40,000 to 55,000 clones, around 86% of which occur a single time. About 15% of the sample is in the top ten clones.

The CDR3 measures 14 amino acids from cysteine to phenylalanine. Only the CDR3 region is kept as DNA, spanning 42 bases read in frame from base 1. A distance of 12 bases separates the germline ends of V and J, which lose 5 bases and 2 bases respectively. Taken from the germline V gene (reference sequence), the CDR1 and CDR2 loops are MNHEY and SMNVEV. The sample comprised peripheral blood. Rearrangement joined TRBV27 to TRBJ2-5; a tentative D call is TRBD1 (6 bases match). This receptor was obtained from a human donor in a cohort sampled during active COVID-19. The nucleotide sequence is TGTGCCAGCAGTCCCGGGACATATCAAGAGACCCAGTACTTC. Translated, this gives CASSPGTYQETQYF.